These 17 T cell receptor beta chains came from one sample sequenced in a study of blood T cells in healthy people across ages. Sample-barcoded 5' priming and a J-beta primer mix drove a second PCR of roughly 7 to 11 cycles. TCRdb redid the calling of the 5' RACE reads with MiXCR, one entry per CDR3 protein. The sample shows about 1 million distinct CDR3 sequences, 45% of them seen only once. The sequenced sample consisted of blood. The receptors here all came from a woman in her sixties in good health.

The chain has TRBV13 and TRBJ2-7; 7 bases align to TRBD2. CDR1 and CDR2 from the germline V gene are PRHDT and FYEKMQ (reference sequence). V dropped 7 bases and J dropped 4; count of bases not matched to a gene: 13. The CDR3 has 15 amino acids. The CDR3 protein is CASTYWSSGVYEQYF. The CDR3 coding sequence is TGTGCCAGCACCTATTGGTCGAGCGGGGTTTACGAGCAGTACTTC.

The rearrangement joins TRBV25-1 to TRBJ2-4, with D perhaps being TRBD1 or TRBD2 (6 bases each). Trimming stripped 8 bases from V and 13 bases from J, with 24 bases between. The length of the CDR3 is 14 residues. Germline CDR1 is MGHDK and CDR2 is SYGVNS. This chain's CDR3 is CASRLPGASGEQYF. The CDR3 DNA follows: TGTGCCAGCCGCCTCCCAGGGGCCTCGGGGGAGCAGTACTTC.

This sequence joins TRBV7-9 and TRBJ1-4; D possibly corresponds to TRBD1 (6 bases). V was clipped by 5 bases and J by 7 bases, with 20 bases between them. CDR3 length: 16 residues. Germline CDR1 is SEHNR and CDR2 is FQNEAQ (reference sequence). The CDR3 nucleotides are TGTGCCAGCAGCACAGGGACCGGGACGTGGGGTGAAAAACTGTTTTTT. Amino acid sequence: CASSTGTGTWGEKLFF.

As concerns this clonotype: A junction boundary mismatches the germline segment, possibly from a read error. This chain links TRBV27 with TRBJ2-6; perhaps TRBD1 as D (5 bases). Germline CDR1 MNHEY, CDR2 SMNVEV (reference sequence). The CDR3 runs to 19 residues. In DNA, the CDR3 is TGTGCCAGCAGTCTATACTCCCTTTACAGAAGCTCTGGGGCCACCGTCCTGACTTTC. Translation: CASSLYSLYRSSGATVLTF.

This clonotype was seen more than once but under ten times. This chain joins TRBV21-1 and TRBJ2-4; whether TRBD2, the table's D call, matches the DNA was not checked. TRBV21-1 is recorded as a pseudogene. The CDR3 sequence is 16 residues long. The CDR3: CASSNRPVPPKNIQYF. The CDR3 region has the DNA TGTGCCAGCAGCAATAGGCCCGTACCTCCTAAAAACATTCAGTACTTC.

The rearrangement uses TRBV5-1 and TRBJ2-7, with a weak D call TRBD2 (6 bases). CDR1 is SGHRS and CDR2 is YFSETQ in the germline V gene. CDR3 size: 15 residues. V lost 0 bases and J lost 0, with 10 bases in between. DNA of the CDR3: TGCGCCAGCAGCTTGGACAGGAGGGCCTCCTACGAGCAGTACTTC. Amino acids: CASSLDRRASYEQYF.

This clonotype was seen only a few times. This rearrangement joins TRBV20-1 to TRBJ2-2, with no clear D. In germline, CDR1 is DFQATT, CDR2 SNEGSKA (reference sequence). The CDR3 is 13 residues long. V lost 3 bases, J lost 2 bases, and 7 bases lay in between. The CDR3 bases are TGCAGTGCTAGCTCGACTAACACCGGGGAGCTGTTTTTT. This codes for CSASSTNTGELFF.

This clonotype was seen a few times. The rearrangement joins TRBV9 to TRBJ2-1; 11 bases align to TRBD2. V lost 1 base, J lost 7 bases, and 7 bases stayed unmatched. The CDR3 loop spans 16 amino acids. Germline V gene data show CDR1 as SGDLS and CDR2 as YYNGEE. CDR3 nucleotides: TGTGCCAGCAGCGTACTCCTGACTAGCGGGATAAATGAGCAGTTCTTC. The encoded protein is CASSVLLTSGINEQFF.

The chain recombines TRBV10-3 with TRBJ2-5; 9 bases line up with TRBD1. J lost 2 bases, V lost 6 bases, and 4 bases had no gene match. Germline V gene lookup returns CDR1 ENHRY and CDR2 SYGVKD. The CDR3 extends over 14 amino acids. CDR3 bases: TGTGCCATCAGGGCCGGGACAGGGCAAGAGACCCAGTACTTC. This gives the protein CAIRAGTGQETQYF.

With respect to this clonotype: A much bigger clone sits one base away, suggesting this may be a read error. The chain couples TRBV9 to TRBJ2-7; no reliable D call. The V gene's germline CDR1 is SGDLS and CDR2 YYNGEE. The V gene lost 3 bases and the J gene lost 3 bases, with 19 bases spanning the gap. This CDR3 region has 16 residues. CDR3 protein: CASSGKAVTVGYEQYF. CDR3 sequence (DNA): TGTGCCAGCAGCGGCAAAGCAGTGACTGTTGGCTACGAGCAGTACTTC.

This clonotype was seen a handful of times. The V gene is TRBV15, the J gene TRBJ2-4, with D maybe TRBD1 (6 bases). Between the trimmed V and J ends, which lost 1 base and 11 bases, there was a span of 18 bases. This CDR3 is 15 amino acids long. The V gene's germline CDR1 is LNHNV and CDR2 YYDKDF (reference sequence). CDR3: CATSRVEGAAGVQYF. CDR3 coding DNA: TGTGCCACCAGCAGAGTGGAAGGTGCGGCAGGGGTTCAGTACTTC.

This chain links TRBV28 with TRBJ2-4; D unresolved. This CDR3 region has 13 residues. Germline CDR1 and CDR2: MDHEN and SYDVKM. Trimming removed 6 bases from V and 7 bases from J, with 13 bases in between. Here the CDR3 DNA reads TGTGCCAGCAGCGGCTATGCCAGGAACATTCAGTACTTC. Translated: CASSGYARNIQYF.

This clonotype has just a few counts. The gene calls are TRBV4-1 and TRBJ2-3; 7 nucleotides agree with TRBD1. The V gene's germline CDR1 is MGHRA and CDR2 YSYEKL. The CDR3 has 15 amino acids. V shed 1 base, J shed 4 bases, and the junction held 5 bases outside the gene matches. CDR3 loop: CASSQVKGAADTQYF. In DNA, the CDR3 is TGCGCCAGCAGCCAAGTTAAGGGGGCAGCAGATACGCAGTATTTT.

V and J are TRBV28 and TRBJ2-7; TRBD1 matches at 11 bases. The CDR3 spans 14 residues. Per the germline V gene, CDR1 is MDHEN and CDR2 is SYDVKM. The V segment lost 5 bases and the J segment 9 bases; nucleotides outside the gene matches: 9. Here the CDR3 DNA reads TGTGCCAGCAGTCCTAGGACAGGGGGCGCAAGGCAGTACTTC. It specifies CASSPRTGGARQYF.

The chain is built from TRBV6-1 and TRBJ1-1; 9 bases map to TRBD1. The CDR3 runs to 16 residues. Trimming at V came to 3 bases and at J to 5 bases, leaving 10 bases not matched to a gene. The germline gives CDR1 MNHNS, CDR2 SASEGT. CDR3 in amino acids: CASSDPIDRGDTEAFF. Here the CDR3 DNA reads TGTGCCAGCAGTGATCCAATCGACAGGGGGGATACTGAAGCTTTCTTT.

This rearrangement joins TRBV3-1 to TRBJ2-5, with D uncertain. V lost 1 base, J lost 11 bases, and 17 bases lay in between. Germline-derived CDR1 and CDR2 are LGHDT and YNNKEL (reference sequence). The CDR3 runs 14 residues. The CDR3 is CASSQVGGYNEQYF. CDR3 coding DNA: TGTGCCAGCAGCCAAGTGGGCGGATACAATGAGCAGTACTTC.

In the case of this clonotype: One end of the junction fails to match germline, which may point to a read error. This CDR3 reads CANSQGGSGSQETQYF. The CDR3 bases are TGCGCCAACAGCCAGGGTGGTAGCGGGAGCCAAGAGACCCAGTACTTC. The chain has TRBV4-1 and TRBJ2-5; 9 bases align to TRBD2. Germline CDR1 reads MGHRA; CDR2 reads YSYEKL. This CDR3 region has 16 residues.